The 19 T cell receptor beta chains below were found in one sample sequenced in a study of regulatory T cells in long-lasting Graves disease. Assembly of TCR beta libraries relied on iRepertoire HTBI primers together with Arm-PCR of CDR3 regions. TCRdb itself ran the multiplex PCR reads through MiXCR, one entry per CDR3 protein. The table shows roughly 560,000 distinct CDR3 sequences, with about 12% occurring only once. The sample's time point: newly diagnosed GD, antithyroid drugs for less than 3 months. The TCR library was made from RNA that had been extracted from PBMCs in TRIzol. This same sample was also part of a study on T cells in Graves' hyperthyroidism and ophthalmopathy.

The specimen comprised peripheral blood mononuclear cells (PBMCs), sampled at new diagnosis, from a patient treated with antithyroid drugs. The receptors were gathered from a woman in her 30s with Graves disease.

The V gene is TRBV6-2 or TRBV6-3, the J gene TRBJ2-3; TRBD1 matches at 8 bases. J gave up 3 bases and V 7 bases, and 6 bases lay outside the gene matches. The germline V gene has CDR1 MNHEY and CDR2 SVGEGT. The CDR3 has 14 amino acids. The CDR3 here is CASIGQGRTDTQYF. CDR3 in DNA: TGTGCCAGCATTGGACAGGGTCGAACAGATACGCAGTATTTT.

Comments on this clonotype: This may be a read error, as it is one base from a much larger clone. The chain combines TRBV28 with TRBJ2-7, with D unclear. Germline lookup yields CDR1 MDHEN and CDR2 SYDVKM. The CDR3 extends over 14 amino acids. Written as DNA, the CDR3 is TGTGCCTGCAGTTCCCCCCAGGTTTCCTACGAGCAGTACTTC. Protein: CACSSPQVSYEQYF.

Worth noting for this clonotype: A read error may explain this, as a much larger clone is one base away. This chain connects TRBV2 to TRBJ2-7; the D gene is possibly TRBD1 (6 bases). Trimming pared 11 bases from V and 3 bases from J, leaving 14 bases between. This CDR3 comprises 12 residues. Germline CDR1 SNHLY, CDR2 FYNNEI. The CDR3 DNA sequence: TGTGCCGGCCGGCAGGGGAACTACGAGCAGTACTTC. Translation gives CAGRQGNYEQYF.

Only a few counts were recorded for this clonotype. V gene TRBV28 combines with J gene TRBJ2-3; D ambiguous. The closer fit of TRBJ1-5 to the DNA end suggests the J call may be wrong. Germline V gene data show CDR1 as MDHEN and CDR2 as SYDVKM. The CDR3 has 12 amino acids. CDR3 nucleotides: TGTGCCAGCAGTTTCACGGGGAGTACGCAGCATTTT. As protein: CASSFTGSTQHF.

The chain has TRBV5-1 and TRBJ2-7; 8 positions match TRBD1. The ends lost 3 bases at V and 3 bases at J; junction bases unmatched: 8. Germline V gene data show CDR1 as SGHRS and CDR2 as YFSETQ. The CDR3 loop spans 15 amino acids. The CDR3 DNA reads as TGCGCCAGCAGCTCCCAGGACAGGGCTCACTACGAGCAGTACTTC. Protein product: CASSSQDRAHYEQYF.

This clonotype has a handful of counts. V and J are TRBV6-2 or TRBV6-3 and TRBJ2-1; D may correspond to TRBD1 or TRBD2 (5 bases each). The CDR3 totals 14 residues. Germline CDR1 and CDR2: MNHEY and SVGEGT. V shed 5 bases and J shed 10 bases, with 18 bases lying between them. The chain's CDR3 is CASSEELRGWEQFF. CDR3 nucleotide sequence: TGTGCCAGCAGTGAAGAGTTGAGGGGCTGGGAGCAGTTCTTC.

The chain couples TRBV7-6 to TRBJ2-1; D gene unclear. Germline CDR1 reads SGHVS; CDR2 reads FNYEAQ. The CDR3 totals 12 residues. V lost 2 bases and J lost 6, with 5 bases in between. CDR3 region: CASSLSSNEQFF. The CDR3, as DNA: TGTGCCAGCAGCTTATCATCCAATGAGCAGTTCTTC.

Ten or more counts support this clonotype. This rearrangement joins TRBV6-5 to TRBJ2-6; TRBD2 matches 9 bases. After removal of 2 bases from V and 0 bases from J, the junction contained 11 bases not matched to a gene. CDR3 size: 20 residues. Germline V CDR1 and CDR2: MNHEY, SVGAGI. The CDR3 nucleotides are TGTGCCAGCAGTTACATCGGTAGCGGGAGAGCAAGCTCTGGGGCCAACGTCCTGACTTTC. It codes for CASSYIGSGRASSGANVLTF.

V gene TRBV7-9 combines with J gene TRBJ1-1, with D perhaps TRBD1 (6 bases). Germline V gene data show CDR1 as SEHNR and CDR2 as FQNEAQ (reference sequence). The CDR3 is made up of 13 amino acids. V was shortened by 5 bases and J by 6 bases, with 13 bases between the two germline ends. The CDR3 coding sequence is TGTGCCAGCAGCCCTACAGGGATCGCTGAAGCTTTCTTT. It specifies CASSPTGIAEAFF.

This clonotype was recorded at least ten times. The rearrangement links TRBV7-9 to TRBJ1-2, with a tentative D call TRBD1 (5 bases). The CDR3 runs 12 residues. Germline assignment: CDR1 SEHNR and CDR2 FQNEAQ (reference sequence). Trimming stripped 6 bases from V and 3 bases from J, with 8 bases between. The CDR3 loop reads CASSDRDYGYTF. CDR3 DNA sequence: TGTGCCAGCAGTGACAGAGACTATGGCTACACCTTC.

This clonotype was recorded many times. The rearrangement joins TRBV6-5 to TRBJ1-1; TRBD1 matches 7 bases. Germline V gene lookup returns CDR1 MNHEY and CDR2 SVGAGI. This CDR3 comprises 17 residues. V lost 2 bases to trimming and J lost 1 base; unmatched junction nucleotides: 10. This CDR3 is CASSYRAGGAGNTEAFF. CDR3 nucleotides: TGTGCCAGCAGTTACCGGGCAGGGGGGGCGGGGAACACTGAAGCTTTCTTT.

This clonotype occurred many times. The chain carries TRBV30 and TRBJ2-1; 8 bases map to TRBD1. With 3 bases clipped from V and 8 bases from J, the junction kept 12 bases outside the gene matches. The CDR3 contains 15 residues. The germline V gene encodes CDR1 GTSNPN and CDR2 SVGIG (reference sequence). This chain's CDR3 is CAWRLPSGTGYEQFF. In DNA, the CDR3 is TGTGCCTGGAGGCTCCCGTCCGGGACAGGCTATGAGCAGTTCTTC.

This clonotype was seen ten or more times. This chain uses TRBV6-1 with TRBJ2-7; 7 nucleotides line up with TRBD2. The ends lost 3 bases at V and 4 bases at J; junction bases unmatched: 3. The CDR3 extends over 13 amino acids. CDR1 and CDR2 from the germline V gene are MNHNS and SASEGT. The CDR3 coding sequence is TGTGCCAGCAGTGATATCGGGGGGTACGAGCAGTACTTC. It codes for CASSDIGGYEQYF.

Ten or more counts support this clonotype. V usage is TRBV7-8 and J usage is TRBJ1-5, with a tentative D call TRBD1 (5 bases). V was trimmed by 1 base and J by 6 bases, leaving 7 bases between them. In germline, CDR1 is SGHVS, CDR2 FQNEAQ. The CDR3 length is 13 residues. CDR3 residues: CASSLVGTQPQHF. CDR3 nucleotide sequence: TGTGCCAGCAGCTTAGTGGGGACTCAGCCCCAGCATTTT.

This clonotype was recorded a few times. V gene TRBV13 combines with J gene TRBJ2-3, with D unclear. CDR1 is PRHDT, CDR2 FYEKMQ, per germline (reference sequence). V lost 8 bases to trimming and J lost 7 bases, with 22 bases between them. This CDR3 spans 15 amino acids. The DNA of the CDR3 is TGTGCCAGCGGCTCCCCTTGGGTCACCGGAAATACGCAGTATTTT. This sequence encodes CASGSPWVTGNTQYF.

This clonotype was detected a few times. The genes are TRBV13 and TRBJ1-1, with 8 bases matching TRBD1. V gave up 0 bases and J gave up 6 bases; unmatched junction bases: 3. The CDR3 totals 14 residues. Germline V gene data show CDR1 as PRHDT and CDR2 as FYEKMQ (reference sequence). The CDR3 bases are TGTGCCAGCAGCTTAGGCGGGACAGGATCTGAAGCTTTCTTT. This sequence encodes CASSLGGTGSEAFF.

This clonotype was picked up many times. The chain combines TRBV12-5 with TRBJ2-3; 9 bases map to TRBD2. This CDR3 is 16 amino acids long. Germline trimming cut 2 bases from V and 5 bases from J; bases unmatched to any gene: 8. Per the germline V gene, CDR1 is LGHNT and CDR2 is FRNRAP. The CDR3 sequence is CASGLFIAGAKDTQYF. The CDR3 DNA sequence: TGTGCTAGTGGTTTGTTCATAGCGGGAGCCAAAGATACGCAGTATTTT. Full variable domain (outside the CDR3, taken from reference TRBV12-5 and TRBJ2-3): DARVTQTPRHKVTEMGQEVTMRCQPILGHNTVFWYRQTMMQGLELLAYFRNRAPLDDSGMPKDRFSAEMPDATLATLKIQPSEPRDSAVYFCASGLFIAGAKDTQYFGPGTRLTVL.

With regard to this clonotype: A read error may be the cause here, since a much bigger clone is one base away. The chain couples TRBV11-2 to TRBJ1-6; 11 nucleotides match TRBD1. The germline V gene has CDR1 SGHAT and CDR2 FQNNGV. The CDR3 totals 15 residues. CDR3: CSSSAPGQGVGPLHF. The CDR3 DNA follows: TGTTCCAGCAGCGCGCCGGGACAGGGGGTCGGGCCCCTCCACTTT. Variable domain in full (rest from reference TRBV11-2 and TRBJ1-6): EAGVAQSPRYKIIEKRQSVAFWCNPISGHATLYWYQQILGQGPKLLIQFQNNGVVDDSQLPKDRFSAERLKGVDSTLKIQPAKLEDSAVYLCSSSAPGQGVGPLHFGNGTRLTVT.

In its sample, this clonotype was seen many times. CDR3 nucleotide sequence: TGTGCCAGCAGCCCACAGACTGGCGGCAGAATCCACGAGCAGTACTTC. Protein product: CASSPQTGGRIHEQYF. The V call is TRBV7-9, the J call TRBJ2-7, with D uncertain. Trimming shortened V by 5 bases and J by 5 bases, and 22 bases separated the two germline ends. Germline-derived CDR1 and CDR2 are SEHNR and FQNEAQ (reference sequence). CDR3 length: 16 residues.